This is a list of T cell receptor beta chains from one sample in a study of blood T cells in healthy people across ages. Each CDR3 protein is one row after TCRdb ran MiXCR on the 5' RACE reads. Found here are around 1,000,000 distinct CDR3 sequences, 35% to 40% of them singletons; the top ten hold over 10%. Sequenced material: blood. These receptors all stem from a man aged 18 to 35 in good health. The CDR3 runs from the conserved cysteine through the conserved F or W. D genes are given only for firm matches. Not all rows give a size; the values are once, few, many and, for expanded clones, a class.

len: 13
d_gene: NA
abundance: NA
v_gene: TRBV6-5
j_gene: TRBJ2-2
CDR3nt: TGTGCCAGCAGTTACTCATCCTCCGGGGAGCTGTTTTTT
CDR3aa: CASSYSSSGELFF

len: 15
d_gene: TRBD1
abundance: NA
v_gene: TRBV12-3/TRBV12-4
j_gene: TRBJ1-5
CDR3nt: TGTGCCAGCAGCCCCGGACAGGGTGATAGTCAGCCCCAGCATTTT
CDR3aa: CASSPGQGDSQPQHF

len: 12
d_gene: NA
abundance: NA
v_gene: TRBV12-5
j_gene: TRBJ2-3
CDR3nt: TGTGCTAGTGGTTCGGAAACAGATACGCAGTATTTT
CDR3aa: CASGSETDTQYF

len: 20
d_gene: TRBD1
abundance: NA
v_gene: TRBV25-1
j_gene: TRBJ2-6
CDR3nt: TGTGCCAGCAGTGACTTAGAACCGGGACAGGATACATCTGGGGCCAACGTCCTGACTTTC
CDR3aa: CASSDLEPGQDTSGANVLTF

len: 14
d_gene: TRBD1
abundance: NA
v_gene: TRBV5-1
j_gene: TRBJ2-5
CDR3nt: TGCGCCAGCAGCCCACGTCCCGGGACAGGGACCCAGTACTTC
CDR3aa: CASSPRPGTGTQYF

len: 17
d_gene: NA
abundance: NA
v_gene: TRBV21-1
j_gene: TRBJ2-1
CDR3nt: TGTGCCAGCAGCAAAGGGGAAGACCGTAAAAGCTCCTACGTGCAGTTCTTC
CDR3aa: CASSKGEDRKSSYVQFF

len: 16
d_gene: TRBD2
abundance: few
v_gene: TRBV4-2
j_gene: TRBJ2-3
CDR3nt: TGTGCCAGCAGCCAAGCCCTAGCGGGGGGGCAAGATACGCAGTATTTT
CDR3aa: CASSQALAGGQDTQYF

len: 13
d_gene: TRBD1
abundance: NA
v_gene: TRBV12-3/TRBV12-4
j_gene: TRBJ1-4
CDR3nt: TGTGCCAGCAGTGTCGCAGGGGGCGGAAAACTGTTTTTT
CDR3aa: CASSVAGGGKLFF

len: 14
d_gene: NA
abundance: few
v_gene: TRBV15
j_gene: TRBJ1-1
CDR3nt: TGTGCCACCAGCAGAGAACGAGGGTTCACTGAAGCTTTCTTT
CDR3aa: CATSRERGFTEAFF

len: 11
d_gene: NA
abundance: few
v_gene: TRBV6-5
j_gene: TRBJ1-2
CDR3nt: TGTGCCAGCAAAAAGAGAGGGGGCTACACCTTC
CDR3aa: CASKKRGGYTF

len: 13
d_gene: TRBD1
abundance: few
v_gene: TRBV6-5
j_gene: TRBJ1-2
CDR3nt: TGTGCCAGCAGAGAGACAGGGGGGAAGGGCTACACCTTC
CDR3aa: CASRETGGKGYTF

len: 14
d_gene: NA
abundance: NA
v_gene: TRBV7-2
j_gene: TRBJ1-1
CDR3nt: TGTGCCAGCAGCAGCGTGGGGGGCAGCACTGAAGCTTTCTTT
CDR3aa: CASSSVGGSTEAFF